One and the same sample provided the 8 T cell receptor beta chains below, sequenced in a study of tumor and adjacent non-tumor tissue in lung cancer (dated by TCRdb to the late 2010s). Libraries were made using multiplex PCR. TCRdb names Illumina HiSeq 2500 as the instrument used. TCRbeta libraries were built by three rounds of nested PCR using primers (Table S4), following protocols modified from ARM-PCR. The public reads were run again by TCRdb, first through fastp at Q25 and then through MiXCR, and only productive beta chains were kept. Identical CDR3 protein sequences are pooled into one entry, listed with their most common genes and DNA. The sample contains roughly 200,000 distinct CDR3 sequences, around 71% of them found a single time. The top ten clonotypes cover under 30% of the sample. RNA was isolated from bulk, unsorted tissue, and RNA quality was assessed with a NanoDrop ND-1000 and an Agilent 2100.

Sample: lung tumor tissue. These receptors all stem from a man aged 60 to 69 with non-small cell lung cancer.

Concerning this clonotype itself: The junction differs from germline at one of its ends, possibly a read error. CDR3 nucleotides: TGCAGTGCTGACTCAGTGAGGGGGCCGTGTAATGAGCAATTCTTC. As protein: CSADSVRGPCNEQFF. The rearrangement links TRBV20-1 to TRBJ2-1; TRBD1 aligns across 7 bases. Germline lookup yields CDR1 DFQATT and CDR2 SNEGSKA (reference sequence). The CDR3 runs 15 residues.

A note on this clonotype: Germline and junction disagree at one end, which may indicate a read error. This chain connects TRBV6-9 to TRBJ2-7; 11 bases line up with TRBD2. Germline V gene lookup returns CDR1 MNHGY and CDR2 SVAAGI. This CDR3 is built from 18 residues. Written as DNA, the CDR3 is TGTGCCAGCAGCTCAGGGCCGCTTAGCGGGAGGGTTTCCTACGAGCTGTACTTC. This gives the protein CASSSGPLSGRVSYELYF.

The J gene is TRBJ2-1, the V gene TRBV18; 7 bases line up with TRBD2. Germline V gene lookup returns CDR1 KGHSH and CDR2 LQKENI. V was pared by 3 bases and J by 4 bases, with 6 bases of the junction left unmatched. This CDR3 is 15 amino acids long. CDR3 in amino acids: CASSPLADRYNEQFF. The CDR3 nucleotides read TGTGCCAGCTCACCTCTAGCGGACCGATACAATGAGCAGTTCTTC.

Worth noting for this clonotype: Since the CDR3 does not end with the conserved phenylalanine or tryptophan, this likely comes from a read error. This sequence joins TRBV12-5 and TRBJ1-1; D not resolved. The CDR3 sequence is 14 residues long. CDR1 and CDR2 from the germline V gene are LGHNT and FRNRAP. The chain's CDR3 is CDSGLFSRNTEAFS. CDR3 coding DNA: TGTGATAGTGGTTTGTTTAGCAGGAACACTGAAGCTTTCTCT.

Turning to this clonotype: A clone one base away is much larger, so this may be a read error. The chain couples TRBV20-1 to TRBJ2-1, with a weak D call TRBD2 (7 bases). The CDR3 totals 14 residues. The germline gives CDR1 DFQATT, CDR2 SNEGSKA (reference sequence). The CDR3 protein is CSVREGGAINEQFF. CDR3 nucleotides: TGCAGTGTTAGAGAAGGGGGGGCTATAAATGAGCAGTTCTTC.

This clonotype was seen many times. The chain couples TRBV6-2 or TRBV6-3 to TRBJ1-5; D is ambiguous. This CDR3 is 15 amino acids long. The V end lost 0 bases, the J end lost 0 bases, and 6 bases lay between the germline ends. Germline V CDR1 and CDR2: MNHEY, SVGEGT. The CDR3 spells CASSYSYISNQPQHF. CDR3 DNA sequence: TGTGCCAGCAGTTACTCCTACATTAGCAATCAGCCCCAGCATTTT.

V is TRBV29-1 and J is TRBJ1-1; the D gene is possibly TRBD1 (6 bases). Germline V CDR1 and CDR2: SQVTM, ANQGSEA. Trimming shortened V by 7 bases and J by 3 bases, and 12 bases separated the two germline ends. The CDR3 totals 12 residues. The CDR3 region is CSGQQGDTEAFF. CDR3 sequence (DNA): TGCAGCGGCCAACAGGGTGACACTGAAGCTTTCTTT.

As for this clonotype: A read error may produce the germline difference seen at one junction end. This chain links TRBV25-1 with TRBJ1-5; tentative D call: TRBD1 (6 bases). Looked up from germline, CDR1 is MGHDK and CDR2 is SYGVNS. CDR3 length equals 15 residues. DNA of the CDR3: TGTGCCAGCAGTGTATACAGGGACGGCAATGAGCCCCAGCATTTT. The encoded protein is CASSVYRDGNEPQHF. The entire variable domain, with the rest obtained from reference TRBV25-1 and TRBJ1-5, is as follows: EADIYQTPRYLVIGTGKKITLECSQTMGHDKMYWYQQDPGMELHLIHYSYGVNSTEKGDLSSESTVSRIRTEHFPLTLESARPSHTSQYLCASSVYRDGNEPQHFGDGTRLSIL.